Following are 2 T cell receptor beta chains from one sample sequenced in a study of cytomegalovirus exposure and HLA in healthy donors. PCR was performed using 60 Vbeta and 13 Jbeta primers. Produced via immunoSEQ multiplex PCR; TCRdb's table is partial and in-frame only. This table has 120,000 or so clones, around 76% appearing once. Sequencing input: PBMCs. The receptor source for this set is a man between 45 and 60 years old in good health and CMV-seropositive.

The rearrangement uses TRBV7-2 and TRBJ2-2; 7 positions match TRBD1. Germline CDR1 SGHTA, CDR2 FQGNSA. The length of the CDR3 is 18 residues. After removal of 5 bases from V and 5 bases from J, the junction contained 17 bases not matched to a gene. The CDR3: CASSLTSVGGRGTGELFF. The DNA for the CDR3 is TGTGCCAGCAGCCTCACTTCGGTTGGGGGCAGGGGGACCGGGGAGCTGTTTTTT.

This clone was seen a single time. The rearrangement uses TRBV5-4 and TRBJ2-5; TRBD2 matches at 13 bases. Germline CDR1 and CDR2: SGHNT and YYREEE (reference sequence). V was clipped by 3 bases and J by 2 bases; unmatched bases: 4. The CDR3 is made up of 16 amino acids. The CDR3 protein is CASSSWTSGSQETQYF. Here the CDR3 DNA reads TGTGCCAGCAGCTCTTGGACTAGCGGGAGTCAAGAGACCCAGTACTTC.